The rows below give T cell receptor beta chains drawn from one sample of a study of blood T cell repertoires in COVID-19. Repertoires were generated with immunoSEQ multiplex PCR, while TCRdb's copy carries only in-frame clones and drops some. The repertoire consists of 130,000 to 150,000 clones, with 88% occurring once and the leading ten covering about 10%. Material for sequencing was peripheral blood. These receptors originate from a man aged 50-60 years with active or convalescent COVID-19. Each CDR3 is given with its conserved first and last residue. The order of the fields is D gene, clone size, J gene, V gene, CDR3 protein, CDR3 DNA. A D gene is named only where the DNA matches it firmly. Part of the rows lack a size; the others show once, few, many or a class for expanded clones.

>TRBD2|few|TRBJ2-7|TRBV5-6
CASSRGLAAYEQYF
TGTGCCAGCAGCCGTGGGCTAGCGGCCTACGAGCAGTACTTC
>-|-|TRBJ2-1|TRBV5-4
CASSSVLPGNEQFF
TGTGCCAGCAGCTCGGTCCTCCCGGGGAATGAGCAGTTCTTC
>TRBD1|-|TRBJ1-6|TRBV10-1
CADGLTGSYYNSPLHF
TGCGCCGACGGACTGACAGGGAGTTACTATAATTCACCCCTCCACTTT
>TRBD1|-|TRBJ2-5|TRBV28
CASSKDRGPQETQYF
TGTGCCAGCAGTAAGGACAGGGGCCCTCAAGAGACCCAGTACTTC
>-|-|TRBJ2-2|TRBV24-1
CATPGAGTGELFF
TGTGCCACCCCAGGGGCCGGCACCGGGGAGCTGTTTTTT
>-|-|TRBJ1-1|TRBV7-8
CASSHQSWPNTEAFF
TGTGCCAGCAGCCACCAGTCGTGGCCGAACACTGAAGCTTTCTTT
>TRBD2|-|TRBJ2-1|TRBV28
CASSFSGIKRGFSYNEQFF
TGTGCCAGCAGTTTCTCAGGGATTAAGCGGGGCTTCTCCTACAATGAGCAGTTCTTC
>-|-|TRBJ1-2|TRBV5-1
CASSPAGRKANYGYTF
TGCGCCAGCAGCCCGGCGGGACGCAAGGCCAACTATGGCTACACCTTC
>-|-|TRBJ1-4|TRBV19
CASSIGTWEKLFF
TGTGCCAGTAGTATTGGGACTTGGGAAAAACTGTTTTTT
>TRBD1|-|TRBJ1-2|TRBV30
CACTGGSGYGYTF
TGTGCCTGTACAGGGGGCAGCGGCTATGGCTACACCTTC
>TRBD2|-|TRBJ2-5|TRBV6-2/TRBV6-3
CASSILAHQETQYF
TGTGCCAGCAGTATACTAGCGCACCAAGAGACCCAGTACTTC
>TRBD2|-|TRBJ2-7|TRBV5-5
CASSLGPGLAYEQYF
TGTGCCAGCAGCTTGGGTCCGGGACTAGCCTACGAGCAGTACTTC
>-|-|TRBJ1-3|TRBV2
CASLAAGSGNTIYF
TGTGCCAGCCTGGCGGCGGGCTCTGGAAACACCATATATTTT
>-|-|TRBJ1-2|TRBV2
CASSEQGTYGYTF
TGTGCCAGCAGTGAACAGGGAACCTATGGCTACACCTTC
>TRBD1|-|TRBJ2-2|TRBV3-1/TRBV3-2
CASSPGQGVYTGELFF
TGTGCCAGCAGCCCGGGACAGGGTGTGTACACCGGGGAGCTGTTTTTT
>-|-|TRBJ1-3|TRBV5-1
CASSLESPGQSGNTIYF
TGCGCCAGCAGCTTGGAATCACCTGGTCAGTCTGGAAACACCATATATTTT
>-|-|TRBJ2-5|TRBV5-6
CASSLPVLQETQYF
TGTGCCAGCAGCTTGCCGGTCCTCCAAGAGACCCAGTACTTC
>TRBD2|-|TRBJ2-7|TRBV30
CAWSPTSGSQQYF
TGTGCCTGGAGTCCGACTAGCGGGAGTCAGCAGTACTTC
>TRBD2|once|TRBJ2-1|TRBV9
CASSVGLAGEDEQFF
TGTGCCAGCAGCGTAGGACTAGCGGGAGAGGATGAGCAGTTCTTC
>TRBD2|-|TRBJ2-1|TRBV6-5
CASSYPGLAGVNEQFF
TGTGCCAGCAGTTACCCGGGACTAGCGGGAGTCAATGAGCAGTTCTTC
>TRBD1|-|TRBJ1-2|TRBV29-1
CSVYGTGAGYTF
TGCAGCGTCTACGGGACAGGGGCTGGCTACACCTTC
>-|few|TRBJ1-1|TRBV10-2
CASSESLVTWTTGAFF
TGCGCCAGCAGTGAGTCCCTGGTCACGTGGACAACTGGAGCTTTCTTT
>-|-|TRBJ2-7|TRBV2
CASSESRNPSYEQYF
TGTGCCAGCAGTGAGTCCCGTAATCCCTCCTACGAGCAGTACTTC
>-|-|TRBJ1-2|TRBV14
CASSPQDNNYGYTF
TGTGCCAGCAGCCCTCAGGACAACAACTATGGCTACACCTTC
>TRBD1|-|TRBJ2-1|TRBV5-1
CASSWMTGYNEQFF
TGCGCCAGCAGCTGGATGACAGGGTACAATGAGCAGTTCTTC
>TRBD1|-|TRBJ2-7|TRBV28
CASSFGDRGYEQYF
TGTGCCAGCAGTTTTGGGGACAGGGGCTACGAGCAGTACTTC
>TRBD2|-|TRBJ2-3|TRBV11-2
CASSLEPSGAQYF
TGTGCCAGCAGCTTAGAGCCTAGCGGGGCGCAGTATTTT
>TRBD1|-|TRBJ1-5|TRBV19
CASSIPTGTGGNQPQHF
TGTGCCAGTAGTATTCCCACTGGGACAGGCGGCAATCAGCCCCAGCATTTT
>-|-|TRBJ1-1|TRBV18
CASSMTGGRNTEAFF
TGTGCCAGCTCGATGACAGGAGGCCGCAACACTGAAGCTTTCTTT
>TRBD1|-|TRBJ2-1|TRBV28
CASSPPDRYNEQFF
TGTGCCAGCAGCCCCCCGGACAGGTACAATGAGCAGTTCTTC
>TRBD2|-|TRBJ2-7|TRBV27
CASSYTGLADTYEQYF
TGTGCCAGCAGTTATACCGGACTAGCTGACACCTACGAGCAGTACTTC